One and the same sample provided the 9 T cell receptor beta chains below, sequenced in a study of blood T cell repertoires in COVID-19. Generated by immunoSEQ multiplex PCR, the TCRdb table keeps only in-frame clones and is missing some. Of 100,000 to 120,000 clones in the sample, 82% were seen once. Sequenced material: peripheral blood. The receptors were sampled from a woman aged 60-75 years with acute or convalescent COVID-19.

This chain joins TRBV27 and TRBJ1-5; D is possibly TRBD1 (6 bases). The CDR3 covers 17 residues. Germline V gene lookup returns CDR1 MNHEY and CDR2 SMNVEV (reference sequence). The V gene lost 5 bases and the J gene lost 0 bases, with 17 bases spanning the gap. The CDR3 region is CASSRSGGRYSNQPQHF. CDR3 sequence (DNA): TGTGCCAGCAGTCGGAGCGGGGGCCGCTATAGCAATCAGCCCCAGCATTTT.

This sequence joins TRBV14 and TRBJ1-2; D gene uncertain. The V gene's germline CDR1 is SGHDN and CDR2 FVKESK. V lost 1 base to trimming and J lost 8 bases, with 11 bases between them. The CDR3 has 13 amino acids. The CDR3 reads CASSQVTAEGYTF. The CDR3 coding sequence is TGTGCCAGCAGCCAAGTAACAGCGGAAGGCTACACCTTC.

Only one count was recorded for this clone. One end of the junction varies from germline; a read error may be responsible. V and J are TRBV4-1 and TRBJ2-7; TRBD2 aligns across 7 bases. Germline V gene lookup returns CDR1 MGHRA and CDR2 YSYEKL. This CDR3 spans 14 amino acids. CDR3 in DNA: TGCGCCAGCAGCCAAGATTTGTCAAGCGGGGCGCCGCACTTC. Amino acid sequence: CASSQDLSSGAPHF.

This clone came up once. The chain combines TRBV10-3 with TRBJ2-3, with D tentatively TRBD2 (5 bases). This CDR3 has 15 amino acids. Trimming took off 5 bases at V and 0 bases at J, with 12 bases between the two ends. From germline, CDR1 is ENHRY and CDR2 SYGVKD. CDR3 loop: CAISFTRDSTDTQYF. The CDR3 region has the DNA TGTGCCATCAGTTTTACCCGGGATAGCACAGATACGCAGTATTTT.

Worth noting for this clone: Germline is not matched at one junction end, which may reflect a read error. The genes are TRBV7-9 and TRBJ2-3; no definite D call. This CDR3 is 11 amino acids long. The germline V gene has CDR1 SEHNR and CDR2 FQNEAQ (reference sequence). DNA of the CDR3: TGTGCCAGCAGCGCAAGCGACGAGAGACTTTTT. Its translation is CASSASDERLF. The full variable domain, with the rest looked up from reference TRBV7-9 and TRBJ2-3, is DTGVSQNPRHKITKRGQNVTFRCDPISEHNRLYWYRQTLGQGPEFLTYFQNEAQLEKSRLLSDRFSAERPKGSFSTLEIQRTEQGDSAMYLCASSASDERLFGPGTRLTVL.

This clone showed up just a few times. The CDR3 nucleotides are TGTGCCTGGAGTCACGGAGACAATCAGCCCCAGCATTTT. Its translation: CAWSHGDNQPQHF. This chain connects TRBV30 to TRBJ1-5; no clear D. Per germline, CDR1 GTSNPN and CDR2 SVGIG (reference sequence). There are 13 residues in the CDR3. The V end was cut by 2 bases, the J end by 3 bases, with 8 bases between.

The J gene is TRBJ2-7, the V gene TRBV6-5, with 10 bases that match TRBD2. The CDR3 sequence is 15 residues long. V lost 2 bases and J lost 0; bases outside the gene matches: 1. Germline values: CDR1 MNHEY, CDR2 SVGAGI. In DNA form, the CDR3 reads TGTGCCAGCAGTTACCGACTAGCGGGCTCCTACGAGCAGTACTTC. It is translated as CASSYRLAGSYEQYF.

V is TRBV4-1 and J is TRBJ2-7, with D perhaps TRBD2 (7 bases). Germline V gene lookup returns CDR1 MGHRA and CDR2 YSYEKL. The CDR3 is 16 amino acids. V shed 4 bases and J shed 3 bases, with 19 bases lying between them. The chain's CDR3 is CASSPMRGGLYYEQYF. Here the CDR3 DNA reads TGCGCCAGCAGCCCCATGAGGGGGGGGCTTTACTACGAGCAGTACTTC.

The chain combines TRBV24-1 with TRBJ2-7; 7 positions match TRBD2. The germline V gene has CDR1 KGHDR and CDR2 SFDVKD. CDR3 length: 13 amino acids. The J segment lost 6 bases and the V segment lost 4 bases, leaving 5 bases of the junction unmatched. CDR3 in DNA: TGTGCCACCAGTGACGTAGCGGGCTCCGAGCAGTACTTC. Its protein is CATSDVAGSEQYF.